This note documents a single T cell receptor beta chain sequence. This sample is drawn from a study of blood T cell repertoires in COVID-19. Study overall: From T cells, B-cell-depleted T cells, or PBMCs came the material, which was cDNA or gDNA.

Per the study methods: It was from reference gene primer amplification that nucleated cell counts were estimated. The protocol was immunoSEQ multiplex PCR, while the TCRdb copy is restricted to in-frame clones and leaves out a portion. V and J calls and clone size are as listed in that table; D and trimming were resolved from the DNA. The sample lists about 120,000 clones, roughly 82% occurring once. Germline CDR1 reads LGHNA; CDR2 reads YNFKEQ. Trimming removed 0 bases from V and 3 bases from J, with 12 bases in between. The CDR3 runs to 15 residues. This receptor was obtained from a human donor in a cohort sampled during active COVID-19. Material: peripheral blood. The chain links TRBV4-2 to TRBJ2-7; D remains ambiguous. The CDR3 is CASSQDLGDGYEQYF. The CDR3 nucleotides are TGTGCCAGCAGCCAAGATCTGGGCGACGGCTACGAGCAGTACTTC.